Listed here are 31 T cell receptor beta chains from one sample, sequenced in a study of shared clonotypes between healthy human individuals. Terminally differentiated effector memory CD45RA+ cells were left out of the naive CD8 fraction, which was CD45RO-negative and positively selected for CCR7. Clones were sequenced by immunoSEQ multiplex PCR, and TCRdb holds only the in-frame ones, with some missing. The sample comprises some 800,000 clones, around 93% of which are singletons, and about 25% rests with the top ten. The sequencing input was naive CD8+ T cells sorted from blood. All receptors derive from a man younger than 40 in good health.

The chain links TRBV7-9 to TRBJ2-1, with 8 bases identical to TRBD2. The CDR3 loop spans 14 amino acids. With V trimmed by 8 bases and J by 1 base, 4 bases remained unmatched. Germline V gives CDR1 SEHNR, CDR2 FQNEAQ (reference sequence). The CDR3 protein is CASLAGGSYNEQFF. The CDR3 DNA is TGTGCCAGCTTGGCGGGAGGATCCTACAATGAGCAGTTCTTC.

In regard to this clone: Additional DNA sequences in this sample encode the identical CDR3. V is TRBV5-1 and J is TRBJ2-1; D perhaps matches TRBD1 (5 bases). The CDR3 spans 14 residues. With 0 bases removed from V and 2 bases from J, the gap between germline ends came to 6 bases. CDR1 and CDR2 from the germline V gene are SGHRS and YFSETQ. CDR3 loop: CASSLEGPYNEQFF. The CDR3 DNA is TGCGCCAGCAGCTTGGAGGGGCCCTACAATGAGCAGTTCTTC.

Remarks on this clone: One junction end does not reproduce the germline sequence, and a read error may be involved. This chain connects TRBV29-1 to TRBJ2-1; D possibly corresponds to TRBD2 (6 bases). CDR3 length: 13 amino acids. Germline CDR1 SQVTM, CDR2 ANQGSEA. The CDR3 here is CSAGRQNYDEQFF. DNA of the CDR3: TGCAGCGCCGGGAGACAGAACTACGATGAGCAGTTCTTC.

The chain joins TRBV5-4 to TRBJ2-5; TRBD2 matches 7 bases. Trimming cost V 3 bases and J 3 bases; bases outside gene matches: 2. The germline V gene encodes CDR1 SGHNT and CDR2 YYREEE (reference sequence). CDR3 length: 13 amino acids. CDR3 nucleotide sequence: TGTGCCAGCAGCTCACGGGGGGAAGAGACCCAGTACTTC. It codes for CASSSRGEETQYF.

This chain connects TRBV5-5 to TRBJ2-1; D is unclear. CDR3 size: 13 residues. V was pared by 2 bases and J by 6 bases, with 9 bases between. Germline CDR1 is SGHKS and CDR2 is YYEKEE (reference sequence). The CDR3 spells CASSLVYANEQFF. CDR3 in DNA: TGTGCCAGCAGCTTAGTTTATGCCAATGAGCAGTTCTTC.

This rearrangement joins TRBV11-3 to TRBJ2-7; 7 bases map to TRBD2. The junction had 5 bases not matched to a gene; V was cut back by 1 base and J by 2 bases. Per germline, CDR1 SGHNT and CDR2 YENEEA. The CDR3 is 15 amino acids. The CDR3 spells CASSLGSGPAYEQYF. For the CDR3, the DNA is TGTGCCAGCAGCTTAGGTAGCGGGCCGGCCTACGAGCAGTACTTC.

The J gene is TRBJ2-2, the V gene TRBV6-5; D is perhaps TRBD1 or TRBD2 (5 bases each). V dropped 6 bases and J dropped 5 bases, with 16 bases sitting between them. In germline, CDR1 is MNHEY, CDR2 SVGAGI. This CDR3 is 15 amino acids long. The CDR3 here is CASRRYEGWTGELFF. The CDR3 DNA sequence: TGTGCCAGCAGGCGTTACGAGGGGTGGACCGGGGAGCTGTTTTTT.

V usage is TRBV9 and J usage is TRBJ2-7; 10 positions agree with TRBD2. The germline V gene has CDR1 SGDLS and CDR2 YYNGEE. V shed 2 bases and J 5 bases; nucleotides not matched to a gene: 10. The CDR3 is 16 amino acids. CDR3 nucleotide sequence: TGTGCCAGCAGCGTTGGACTAGCGGCCATGGACCACGAGCAGTACTTC. This encodes CASSVGLAAMDHEQYF.

The chain combines TRBV29-1 with TRBJ1-2; no reliable D call. The V end lost 2 bases, the J end lost 4 bases, and 11 bases lay between the germline ends. Germline V gene data show CDR1 as SQVTM and CDR2 as ANQGSEA. This CDR3 has 13 residues. The CDR3 DNA sequence: TGCAGCGTTGAAAGGACGGAAATCTATGGCTACACCTTC. Its protein product is CSVERTEIYGYTF.

This clone was recorded only once. The rearrangement uses TRBV21-1 and TRBJ2-7; the table's D gene call, TRBD2, was not cross checked with the DNA. TRBV21-1 is recorded as a pseudogene. This CDR3 is 15 amino acids long. CDR3 residues: CASSKGRDGSYEQYF. CDR3 DNA sequence: TGTGCCAGCAGCAAAGGGCGGGACGGCTCCTACGAGCAGTACTTC.

The chain is built from TRBV30 and TRBJ2-7; 9 nucleotides agree with TRBD1. This CDR3 has 18 amino acids. Per the germline V gene, CDR1 is GTSNPN and CDR2 is SVGIG (reference sequence). V trimming: 0 bases; J trimming: 2 bases; junction bases outside the gene matches: 14. CDR3 in DNA: TGTGCCTGGAGTGTACAACCCCTCTGGACAGGGGTGGCCTACGAGCAGTACTTC. As protein: CAWSVQPLWTGVAYEQYF.

This sequence joins TRBV7-9 and TRBJ1-1; D remains ambiguous. The CDR3 spans 13 residues. The V end was cut by 5 bases, the J end by 8 bases, with 15 bases between. Germline CDR1 reads SEHNR; CDR2 reads FQNEAQ (reference sequence). The DNA for the CDR3 is TGTGCCAGCAGCCCGGGGAAGAAGACCGAAGCTTTCTTT. Its translation is CASSPGKKTEAFF.

The V call is TRBV15, the J call TRBJ2-2; 9 bases are shared with TRBD2. The CDR3 contains 14 residues. V lost 8 bases and J lost 6; bases outside the gene matches: 7. In germline, CDR1 is LNHNV, CDR2 YYDKDF (reference sequence). The CDR3 reads CATRWREGSGELFF. The CDR3 coding sequence is TGTGCCACCCGATGGCGGGAGGGTTCCGGGGAGCTGTTTTTT.

The chain recombines TRBV19 with TRBJ1-3; TRBD1 might be the D (6 bases). The CDR3 is made up of 15 amino acids. The V gene's germline CDR1 is LNHDA and CDR2 SQIVND (reference sequence). V lost 7 bases and J 1 base, leaving 14 bases between the germline ends. In DNA, the CDR3 is TGTGCCAGTACTAAGGACAGTACATCTGGAAACACCATATATTTT. Amino acids: CASTKDSTSGNTIYF.

The gene calls are TRBV4-3 and TRBJ2-3; D call uncertain. Deletions cut 0 bases from V and 0 bases from J, with 16 bases between. The CDR3 covers 18 residues. Looked up from germline, CDR1 is LGHNA and CDR2 is YSLEER. In nucleotides, the CDR3 is TGCGCCAGCAGCCAAGAAGGCCCTCCATACCCTAGCACAGATACGCAGTATTTT. Translation gives CASSQEGPPYPSTDTQYF.

This clone was counted a few times. J is TRBJ1-1 and V is TRBV5-8, with D unresolved. V lost 4 bases and J lost 11, with 12 bases in between. Germline CDR1 is SGHTS and CDR2 is YDEGEE. CDR3 length: 11 amino acids. Here the CDR3 DNA reads TGTGCCAGCAGCCCAACTATGGAGGCTTTCTTT. Its translation is CASSPTMEAFF.

With regard to this clone: A junction boundary mismatches the germline segment, possibly from a read error. This sequence joins TRBV7-9 and TRBJ2-1; D is unresolved. The CDR3 length is 14 residues. The germline gives CDR1 SEHNR, CDR2 FQNEAQ (reference sequence). The CDR3 nucleotides are TGTGCCAGCAGTCTAGTATCCCCTCAGTCAATGGCGATCTTC. It translates to CASSLVSPQSMAIF.

The chain joins TRBV25-1 to TRBJ2-7; D is perhaps TRBD2 (5 bases). The germline V gene has CDR1 MGHDK and CDR2 SYGVNS. Trimming stripped 6 bases from V and 2 bases from J, with 11 bases between. This CDR3 region has 13 residues. The CDR3, as DNA: TGTGCCAGCAGATCGTGGGAGACCTACGAGCAGTACTTC. As protein: CASRSWETYEQYF.

The V call is TRBV27, the J call TRBJ2-2, with D perhaps matching TRBD1 or TRBD2 (5 bases each). Trimming removed 8 bases at V and 4 bases at J, with 5 bases between. In germline, CDR1 is MNHEY, CDR2 SMNVEV (reference sequence). The CDR3 length is 11 residues. CDR3 DNA sequence: TGTGCCAGCGGGACCACCGGGGAGCTGTTTTTT. Translation gives CASGTTGELFF.

The CDR3 coding sequence is TGTGCCAGCAGCGACCAAGTGCAGTCGCGGGGTAGCTCTGGGGCCAACGTCCTGACTTTC. This sequence encodes CASSDQVQSRGSSGANVLTF. This sequence joins TRBV9 and TRBJ2-6, with D possibly TRBD2 on 6 matching bases. V was shortened by 3 bases and J by 0 bases, with 22 bases between the two germline ends. The CDR3 is 20 residues long. Germline V gene lookup returns CDR1 SGDLS and CDR2 YYNGEE.

The rearrangement joins TRBV4-1 to TRBJ2-7; 8 positions match TRBD2. Germline CDR1 MGHRA, CDR2 YSYEKL. The trim removed 2 bases at V and 2 bases at J, leaving 5 bases unmatched. CDR3 length: 15 amino acids. The CDR3 region is CASSQRAGDPYEQYF. The DNA for the CDR3 is TGCGCCAGCAGCCAACGAGCGGGAGATCCCTACGAGCAGTACTTC.

The chain couples TRBV7-9 to TRBJ2-7; D possibly corresponds to TRBD2 (6 bases). The V gene's germline CDR1 is SEHNR and CDR2 FQNEAQ (reference sequence). The CDR3 loop spans 15 amino acids. Deletions cut 1 base from V and 1 base from J, with 11 bases between. The chain's CDR3 is CASSLEGGESYEQYF. DNA of the CDR3: TGTGCCAGCAGCTTAGAAGGAGGGGAGTCCTACGAGCAGTACTTC.

This chain joins TRBV7-3 and TRBJ2-1, with 12 bases aligning to TRBD2. CDR1 is SGHTA and CDR2 is FQGTGA in the germline V gene. V lost 4 bases and J lost 8; bases outside the gene matches: 9. The CDR3 contains 16 residues. CDR3 sequence (DNA): TGTGCCAGCAGCTCCTCGACTAGCGGGAGCTTCTATGAGCAGTTCTTC. Its protein is CASSSSTSGSFYEQFF.

The table lists this clone with a count of one. This chain links TRBV7-6 with TRBJ1-1; the match to TRBD1 covers 8 bases. In germline, CDR1 is SGHVS, CDR2 FNYEAQ. CDR3 length: 14 amino acids. V lost 7 bases and J lost 3; bases outside the gene matches: 7. The CDR3 is CASIDRGGDTEAFF. In DNA form, the CDR3 reads TGTGCCAGCATCGACAGGGGAGGAGACACTGAAGCTTTCTTT.

The J gene is TRBJ2-1, the V gene TRBV7-8; D might be TRBD2 (5 bases). CDR1 and CDR2 (germline): SGHVS, FQNEAQ. V was clipped by 1 base and J by 7 bases, with 17 bases between them. The CDR3 runs to 16 residues. DNA for the CDR3: TGTGCCAGCAGCTTAGAAGGACTCACCTTTGCTAATGAGCAGTTCTTC. Protein: CASSLEGLTFANEQFF.

The chain combines TRBV5-8 with TRBJ2-2, with a weak D call TRBD1 (6 bases). The ends were cut back, 8 bases at V and 3 bases at J, with 20 bases in the middle. The CDR3 has 16 residues. CDR1 and CDR2 (germline): SGHTS, YDEGEE. The CDR3 DNA sequence: TGTGCCAGGAATAACTTACGTCGACAGGACACCGGGGAGCTGTTTTTT. This gives the protein CARNNLRRQDTGELFF.

In the case of this clone: The same CDR3 is also encoded by other DNA sequences in this sample. This rearrangement joins TRBV27 to TRBJ2-7, with D possibly being TRBD1 (6 bases). This CDR3 is built from 14 residues. Trimming removed 2 bases from V and 4 bases from J, with 12 bases in between. Germline-derived CDR1 and CDR2 are MNHEY and SMNVEV (reference sequence). The CDR3 spells CASSLRGQGYEQYF. The CDR3 nucleotides are TGTGCCAGCAGTTTAAGGGGTCAGGGGTACGAGCAGTACTTC.

V usage is TRBV18 and J usage is TRBJ2-3; unclear D gene. CDR3 length: 14 amino acids. Looked up from germline, CDR1 is KGHSH and CDR2 is LQKENI. V was trimmed by 2 bases and J by 5 bases, leaving 11 bases between them. CDR3 nucleotide sequence: TGTGCCAGCTCACCAGGGCTAGTCAGAGATACGCAGTATTTT. Protein sequence: CASSPGLVRDTQYF.

The chain carries TRBV7-2 and TRBJ2-3, with TRBD2 as a possible D gene (6 bases). Germline lookup yields CDR1 SGHTA and CDR2 FQGNSA. The CDR3 loop spans 16 amino acids. The ends were cut back, 5 bases at V and 4 bases at J, with 19 bases in the middle. CDR3 residues: CASSPRDRYRPDTQYF. The CDR3 nucleotides read TGTGCCAGCAGCCCGCGGGACCGTTACCGGCCAGATACGCAGTATTTT. The variable domain in full, with the rest retrieved from reference TRBV7-2 and TRBJ2-3, is GAGVSQSPSNKVTEKGKDVELRCDPISGHTALYWYRQSLGQGLEFLIYFQGNSAPDKSGLPSDRFSAERTGGSVSTLTIQRTQQEDSAVYLCASSPRDRYRPDTQYFGPGTRLTVL.

The CDR3 is CASSQESLLGGINGELFF. The DNA of the CDR3 is TGCGCCAGCAGCCAAGAATCGCTCTTGGGCGGGATTAACGGGGAGCTGTTTTTT. J is TRBJ2-2 and V is TRBV4-1, with D tentatively TRBD2 (6 bases). Trimming removed 0 bases at V and 7 bases at J, with 21 bases between. The germline V gene has CDR1 MGHRA and CDR2 YSYEKL. This CDR3 comprises 18 residues.

The chain uses TRBV4-1 and TRBJ2-7; D tentatively reads TRBD1 or TRBD2 (5 bases each). CDR1 is MGHRA, CDR2 YSYEKL, per germline. The CDR3 is made up of 16 amino acids. Trimming took 3 bases from V and 3 from J, leaving 18 bases between them. DNA of the CDR3: TGCGCCAGCAGCCAGGCGCCGACTGGGACCGACTACGAGCAGTACTTC. Translation gives CASSQAPTGTDYEQYF.